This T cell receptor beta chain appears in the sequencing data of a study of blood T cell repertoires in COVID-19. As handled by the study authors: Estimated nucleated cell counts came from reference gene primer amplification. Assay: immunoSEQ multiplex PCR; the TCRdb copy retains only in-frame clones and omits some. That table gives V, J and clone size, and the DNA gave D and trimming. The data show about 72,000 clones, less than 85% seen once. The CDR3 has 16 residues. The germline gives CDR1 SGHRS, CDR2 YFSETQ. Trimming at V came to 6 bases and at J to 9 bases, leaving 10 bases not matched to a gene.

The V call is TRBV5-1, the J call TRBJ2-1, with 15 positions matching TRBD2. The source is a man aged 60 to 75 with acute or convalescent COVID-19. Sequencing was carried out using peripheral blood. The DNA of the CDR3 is TGCGCCAGCACCGAACGGACTAGCGGGGGGGCCGTTGAGCAGTTCTTC. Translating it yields CASTERTSGGAVEQFF.